This TCR beta chain appears in the sequencing data of a study of long-term antiretroviral therapy in people with HIV. The libraries were made with immunoSEQ v3.0 at survey level. The method was immunoSEQ multiplex PCR; TCRdb's version includes in-frame clones alone and lacks a portion of them. Here the sample spans over 9,000 clones, around 82% being singletons. V lost 3 bases, J lost 3 bases, and 12 bases lay in between. This CDR3 is 15 amino acids long. Germline V CDR1 and CDR2: MNHEY, SMNVEV (reference sequence). Source: unsorted PBMCs, taken 0.4 years before starting antiretroviral therapy. This receptor was obtained from a man aged 25 to 45 with HIV. The chain uses TRBV27 and TRBJ2-1; tentatively, D is TRBD1 (5 bases). The CDR3: CASSLGPQGYNEQFF. DNA of the CDR3: TGTGCCAGCAGTTTGGGGCCTCAGGGCTACAATGAGCAGTTCTTC.